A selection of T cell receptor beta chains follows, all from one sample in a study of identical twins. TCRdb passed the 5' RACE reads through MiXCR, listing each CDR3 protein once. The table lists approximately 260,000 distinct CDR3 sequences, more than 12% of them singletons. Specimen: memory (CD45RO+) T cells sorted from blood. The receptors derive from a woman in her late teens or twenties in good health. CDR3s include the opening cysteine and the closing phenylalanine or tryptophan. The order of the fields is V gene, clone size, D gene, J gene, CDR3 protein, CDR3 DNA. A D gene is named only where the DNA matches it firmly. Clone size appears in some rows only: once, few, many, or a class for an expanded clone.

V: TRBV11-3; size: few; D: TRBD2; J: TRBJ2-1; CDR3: CASSPSPRGGYNEQFF; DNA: TGTGCCAGCAGCCCCTCCCCTCGGGGGGGATACAATGAGCAGTTCTTC
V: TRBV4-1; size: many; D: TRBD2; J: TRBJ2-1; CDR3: CASSPKGSSGVNNEQFF; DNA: TGCGCCAGCAGCCCCAAGGGTTCCAGCGGGGTAAACAATGAGCAGTTCTTC
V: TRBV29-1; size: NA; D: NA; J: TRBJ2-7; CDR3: CSVGRNYEQYF; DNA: TGCAGCGTTGGCCGAAACTACGAGCAGTACTTC
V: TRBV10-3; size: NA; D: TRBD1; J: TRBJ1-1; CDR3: CAIREGQDGTEAFF; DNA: TGTGCCATCAGGGAGGGACAGGATGGGACTGAAGCTTTCTTT
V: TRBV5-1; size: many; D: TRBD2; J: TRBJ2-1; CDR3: CASSYSTSGSYNEQFF; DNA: TGCGCCAGCAGCTACTCGACTAGCGGGAGCTACAATGAGCAGTTCTTC
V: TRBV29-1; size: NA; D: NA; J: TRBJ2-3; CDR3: CSVMGGGDTQYF; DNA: TGCAGCGTTATGGGTGGAGGGGATACGCAGTATTTT
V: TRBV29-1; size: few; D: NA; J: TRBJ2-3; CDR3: CSYTWAGTQADTQYF; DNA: TGCAGCTATACTTGGGCCGGGACCCAGGCAGATACGCAGTATTTT
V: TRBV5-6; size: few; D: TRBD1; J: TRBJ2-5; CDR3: CASSRGTGVETQYF; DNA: TGTGCCAGCAGCCGAGGGACAGGGGTAGAGACCCAGTACTTC
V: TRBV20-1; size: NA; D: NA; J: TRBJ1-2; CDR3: CSARDQTESNYGYTF; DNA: TGCAGTGCTAGAGATCAGACGGAATCTAACTATGGCTACACCTTC
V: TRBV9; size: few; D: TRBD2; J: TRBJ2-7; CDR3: CASSPGTSGSSNYEQYF; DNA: TGTGCCAGCAGCCCCGGGACTAGCGGGAGTTCGAACTACGAGCAGTACTTC
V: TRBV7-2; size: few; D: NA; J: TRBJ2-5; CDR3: CASSPGHKETQYF; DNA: TGTGCCAGCAGCCCGGGACACAAAGAGACCCAGTACTTC
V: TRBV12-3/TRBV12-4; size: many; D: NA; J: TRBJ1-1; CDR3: CASSLGEEDEAFF; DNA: TGTGCCAGCAGTTTAGGGGAGGAGGATGAAGCTTTCTTT
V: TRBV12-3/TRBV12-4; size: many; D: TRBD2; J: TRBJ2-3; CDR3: CASSVREVASTDTQYF; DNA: TGTGCCAGCAGTGTGCGGGAGGTTGCTAGCACAGATACGCAGTATTTT
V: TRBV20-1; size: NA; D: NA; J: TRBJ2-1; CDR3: CSTGLTYNEQFF; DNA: TGCAGTACAGGGTTGACCTACAATGAGCAGTTCTTC
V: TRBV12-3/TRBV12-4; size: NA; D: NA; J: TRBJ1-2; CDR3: CASSLGQNHGYTF; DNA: TGTGCCAGCAGTTTAGGGCAAAATCATGGCTACACCTTC
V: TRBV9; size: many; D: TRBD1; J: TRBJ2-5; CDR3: CASSTRGRETQYF; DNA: TGTGCCAGCAGCACCAGGGGGCGTGAGACCCAGTACTTC
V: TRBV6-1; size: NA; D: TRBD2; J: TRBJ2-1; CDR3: CASTKSGSGNEQFF; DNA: TGTGCCAGCACTAAGAGCGGGAGTGGCAATGAGCAGTTCTTC
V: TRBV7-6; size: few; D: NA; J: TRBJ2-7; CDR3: CASSLAGEGKASYEQYF; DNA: TGTGCCAGCAGCTTAGCGGGTGAGGGGAAAGCCTCCTACGAGCAGTACTTC
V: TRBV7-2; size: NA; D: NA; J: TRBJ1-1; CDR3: CASSLVVRGNTEAFF; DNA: TGTGCCAGCAGCTTAGTGGTGCGGGGGAACACTGAAGCTTTCTTT
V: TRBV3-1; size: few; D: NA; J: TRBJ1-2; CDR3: CASSQEHSNYGYTF; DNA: TGTGCCAGCAGCCAAGAGCACAGTAACTATGGCTACACCTTC
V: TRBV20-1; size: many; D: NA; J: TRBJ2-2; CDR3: CSARFRGTGPNTGELFF; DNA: TGCAGTGCTAGGTTTCGTGGGACCGGACCGAACACCGGGGAGCTGTTTTTT
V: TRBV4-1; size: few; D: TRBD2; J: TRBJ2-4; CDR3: CASSQEWGTSVGNIQYF; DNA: TGCGCCAGCAGCCAAGAATGGGGAACTAGCGTGGGAAACATTCAGTACTTC
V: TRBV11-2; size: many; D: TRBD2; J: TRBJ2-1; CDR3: CASSIRLAGVYNEQFF; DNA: TGTGCCAGCAGCATCCGACTAGCGGGAGTTTACAATGAGCAGTTCTTC
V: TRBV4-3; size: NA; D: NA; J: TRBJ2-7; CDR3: CASSQDRNREQYF; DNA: TGCGCCAGCAGCCAAGATCGGAACCGCGAGCAGTACTTC
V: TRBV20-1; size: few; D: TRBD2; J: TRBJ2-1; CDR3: CSASLGTRNNEQFF; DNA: TGCAGTGCTAGTTTGGGGACTAGGAACAATGAGCAGTTCTTC
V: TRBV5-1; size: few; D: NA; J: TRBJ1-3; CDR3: CASSLAGNSGNTIYF; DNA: TGCGCCAGCAGCTTGGCAGGGAACTCTGGAAACACCATATATTTT
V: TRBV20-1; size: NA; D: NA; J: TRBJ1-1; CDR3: CSAGRGETEAFF; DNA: TGCAGTGCTGGAAGGGGAGAGACTGAAGCTTTCTTT
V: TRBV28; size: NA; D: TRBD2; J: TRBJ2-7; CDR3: CASTLSGSPSYEQYF; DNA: TGTGCCAGCACTTTAAGCGGGAGCCCTTCCTACGAGCAGTACTTC
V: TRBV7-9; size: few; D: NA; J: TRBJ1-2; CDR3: CAGWGVAYGYTF; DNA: TGTGCCGGGTGGGGAGTAGCCTATGGCTACACCTTC
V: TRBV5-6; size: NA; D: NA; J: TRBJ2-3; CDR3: CASSSRTQRHTDTQYF; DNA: TGTGCCAGCAGCTCCCGGACTCAACGGCACACAGATACGCAGTATTTT
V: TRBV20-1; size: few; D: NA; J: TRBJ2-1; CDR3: CSAKSELPALNEQFF; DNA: TGCAGTGCTAAGTCGGAGCTTCCGGCCCTCAATGAGCAGTTCTTC
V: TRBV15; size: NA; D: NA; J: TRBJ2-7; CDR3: CATSRDSGSEQYF; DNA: TGTGCCACCAGCAGAGATTCGGGGTCCGAGCAGTACTTC